These T cell receptor beta chains were read from a single sample in a study of shared clonotypes between healthy human individuals. Assay: immunoSEQ multiplex PCR; the TCRdb copy retains only in-frame clones and omits some. The sample records some 2,000,000 clones, 90% to 97% being singletons. Input material: naive CD4+ T cells sorted from blood. The origin of the receptors is a young man in good health. CDR3s include the opening cysteine and the closing phenylalanine or tryptophan. The D gene is left open where the match is weak. Clone size is not always given. Where it is, it says once, few, many or a class for expanded clones.

>-|TRBD2|TRBJ2-7|TRBV28
TGTGCCAGCGTACTCCAAGCGGGAGGGCCCTACGAGCAGTACTTC
CASVLQAGGPYEQYF
>-|-|TRBJ1-2|TRBV2
TGTGCCAGCAGTGACCTCATGGGGGACTATGGCTACACCTTC
CASSDLMGDYGYTF
>-|TRBD1|TRBJ1-2|TRBV2
TGTGCCAGCAGCCCTAGGACAGGGGGCTCGCGGTATGGCTACACCTTC
CASSPRTGGSRYGYTF
>-|-|TRBJ2-2|TRBV6-5
TGTGCCAGCAGTACCTTAACTGCCGGGGAGCTGTTTTTT
CASSTLTAGELFF
>-|TRBD1|TRBJ2-1|TRBV5-1
TGCGCCAGCAGGGGGGCCGGGACAGGAATTAATGAGCAGTTCTTC
CASRGAGTGINEQFF
>once|-|TRBJ2-4|TRBV6-4
TGTGCCAGCAGTGACGCGTGGCACTTAAACATTCAGTACTTC
CASSDAWHLNIQYF
>-|-|TRBJ1-5|TRBV30
TGTGCCTGGAGTCCTGTAATAAATCAGCCCCAGCATTTT
CAWSPVINQPQHF
>-|-|TRBJ2-5|TRBV18
TGTGCCAGCTCACCGGCAGTACAAGAGACCCAGTACTTC
CASSPAVQETQYF
>-|TRBD2|TRBJ2-7|TRBV11-2
TGTGCCAGCAGCTTGGGTAGGACTAGCAGTATCGGGTACGAGCAGTACTTC
CASSLGRTSSIGYEQYF
>-|-|TRBJ2-7|TRBV5-6
TGTGCCAGCAGCCCCGGGGCCCACGAGCAGTACTTC
CASSPGAHEQYF
>-|-|TRBJ1-2|TRBV2
TGTGCCAGCATGGGACTCTCCTATGGCTACACCTTC
CASMGLSYGYTF
>-|TRBD2|TRBJ2-3|TRBV5-6
TGTGCCAGCAGCTTGAGACTAGCGGGGGGCCGGTTTTATCCAGATACGCAGTATTTT
CASSLRLAGGRFYPDTQYF
>-|-|TRBJ2-7|TRBV5-4
TGTGCCAGCAGCTCGGGTGGGGACTCCTACGAGCAGTACTTC
CASSSGGDSYEQYF
>-|-|TRBJ2-5|TRBV30
TGTGCCTGGACTCTAGTGACCGGAGAGACCCAGTACTTC
CAWTLVTGETQYF
>-|-|TRBJ1-5|TRBV19
TGTGCCAGTAGGTTCTTAGATCAGCCCCAGCATTTT
CASRFLDQPQHF
>-|-|TRBJ2-6|TRBV25-1
TGTGCCAGCAGTGATTCAGGAGTGCAGGCCAACGTCCTGACTTTC
CASSDSGVQANVLTF
>-|-|TRBJ1-3|TRBV5-5
TGTGCCAGCAGCGGTGGACTCGCCCTCTATGGAAACACCATATATTTT
CASSGGLALYGNTIYF
>-|-|TRBJ2-7|TRBV7-2
TGTGCCAGCAGCTTAGAGGTTCGCGAGCAGTACTTC
CASSLEVREQYF
>-|-|TRBJ2-2|TRBV2
TGTGCCAGCGTGACCCCAGGCGGCGGGGAGCTGTTTTTT
CASVTPGGGELFF
>-|-|TRBJ1-4|TRBV18
TGTGCCAGCTCACCAAGTAGGGAAGAAAAACTGTTTTTT
CASSPSREEKLFF
>-|TRBD2|TRBJ2-2|TRBV5-4
TGTGCCAGCAAGCCGGGAGGGGACACCGGGGAGCTGTTTTTT
CASKPGGDTGELFF
>-|TRBD2|TRBJ2-3|TRBV19
TGTGCCAGTAAGCTCGCGGGAGGGCCCTTGGGAGATACGCAGTATTTT
CASKLAGGPLGDTQYF
>-|-|TRBJ2-1|TRBV5-1
TGCGCCAGCAGCCCGACAGCTAGCTCCTACAATGAGCAGTTCTTC
CASSPTASSYNEQFF
>-|TRBD2|TRBJ2-7|TRBV7-9
TGTGCCAGCAGCTCCGGACTAGCGGGGGCCTACGAGCAGTACTTC
CASSSGLAGAYEQYF
>-|-|TRBJ2-3|TRBV30
TGTGCCTGGAGTGTAGCTACAGATACGCAGTATTTT
CAWSVATDTQYF
>-|-|TRBJ2-7|TRBV30
TGTGCCTGGAGTCCCCAGAAGGGGGAGCAGTACTTC
CAWSPQKGEQYF
>-|-|TRBJ1-6|TRBV5-4
TGTGCCAGCAGCCTGGGCCTTAATTCACCCCTCCACTTT
CASSLGLNSPLHF
>-|-|TRBJ2-5|TRBV28
TGTGCCAGCAGTTTCGGGGTAGAGACCCAGTACTTC
CASSFGVETQYF
>-|TRBD1|TRBJ1-5|TRBV18
TGTGCCAGCTCACCAAGCCAGGGGGCTATTCAGCCCCAGCATTTT
CASSPSQGAIQPQHF
>-|-|TRBJ1-1|TRBV6-5
TGTGCCACCCAAGGGAGGGGGAACTGGGGTGAAGCTTTCTTT
CATQGRGNWGEAFF
>once|TRBD1|TRBJ2-3|TRBV10-3
TGTGCCACACTATCGGGACAGGACACAGATACGCAGTATTTT
CATLSGQDTDTQYF
>-|-|TRBJ1-1|TRBV4-1
TGCGCCAGCAGCCGAACACAGGAGAACACTGAAGCTTTCTTT
CASSRTQENTEAFF
>-|-|TRBJ1-6|TRBV7-3
TGTGCCAGCAGCTTAGGGGGGTCTAATTCACCCCTCCACTTT
CASSLGGSNSPLHF
>-|TRBD2|TRBJ2-1|TRBV7-8
TGTGCCAGCAGCACTCGGACTAGCGGGAGTAATTACAATGAGCAGTTCTTC
CASSTRTSGSNYNEQFF
>-|-|TRBJ2-7|TRBV6-1
TGTGCCAGCAGTGAAGCGGATGCGAGGGAGCAGTACTTC
CASSEADAREQYF